A selection of T cell receptor beta chains follows, all from one sample in a study of shared clonotypes between healthy human individuals. Only in-frame clones appear in the TCRdb table, and some are missing; sequencing was by immunoSEQ multiplex PCR. The sample has roughly 660,000 clones; around 91% are singletons. The material sequenced was memory CD8+ T cells from PBMCs. The receptors come from a man younger than 35 in good health. Some clones in this sample may be carry-over from other donors' samples. Both conserved end residues are part of each CDR3. Only some rows state a clone size, as once, few, many or a class for expanded clones.

clone size: NA
V gene: TRBV7-9
CDR3 protein: CASSPGLSGSTDTQYF

clone size: once
V gene: TRBV11-1
CDR3 protein: CASSPGENYGYTF

clone size: NA
V gene: TRBV7-7
CDR3 protein: CASSLYPGQAYEQYF

clone size: once
V gene: TRBV28
CDR3 protein: CASSLQGAGAKNIQYF

clone size: NA
V gene: TRBV6-9
CDR3 protein: CASIIFQGWETQYF

clone size: NA
V gene: TRBV13
CDR3 protein: CASSLSSPETDTQYF

clone size: NA
V gene: TRBV4-1
CDR3 protein: CASSQDLPTETQYF

clone size: few
V gene: TRBV9
CDR3 protein: CASSVAPTDNTEAFF

clone size: NA
V gene: TRBV27
CDR3 protein: CASSFSAGVTTYEQYF

clone size: NA
V gene: TRBV28
CDR3 protein: CASRDRGNQPQHF

clone size: NA
V gene: TRBV7-9
CDR3 protein: CASSLGGTTEAFF

clone size: NA
V gene: TRBV28
CDR3 protein: CASSLLQHTYEQYF

clone size: NA
V gene: TRBV29-1
CDR3 protein: CSVEEETEQYF

clone size: NA
V gene: TRBV27
CDR3 protein: CASSLSPRGPLYGYTF

clone size: NA
V gene: TRBV7-2
CDR3 protein: CASSLNYGAGGPYNEQFF

clone size: few
V gene: TRBV4-3
CDR3 protein: CASSQWWGRGTEAFF

clone size: NA
V gene: TRBV9
CDR3 protein: CASSGSGSADNEQFF

clone size: NA
V gene: TRBV19
CDR3 protein: CASAQGLGEQYF

clone size: NA
V gene: TRBV6-5
CDR3 protein: CASHSQGLDNEQFF

clone size: NA
V gene: TRBV7-8
CDR3 protein: CASSRFPGRETQYF

clone size: NA
V gene: TRBV7-9
CDR3 protein: CASSPSGDRLLETQYF

clone size: NA
V gene: TRBV10-3
CDR3 protein: CAISDASADYNEQFF

clone size: once
V gene: TRBV4-1
CDR3 protein: CASTEAAGLRYEQYF

clone size: NA
V gene: TRBV4-3
CDR3 protein: CASSQGVAGATREQYF

clone size: NA
V gene: TRBV27
CDR3 protein: CASSPGTGQSYEQYF

clone size: NA
V gene: TRBV30
CDR3 protein: CAWSETESNQPQHF

clone size: NA
V gene: TRBV6-5
CDR3 protein: CASSSSLTVGGGYTF

clone size: NA
V gene: TRBV13
CDR3 protein: CASSSNHRGSEPANTGELFF

clone size: NA
V gene: TRBV7-8
CDR3 protein: CASSLPGNQETQYF

clone size: NA
V gene: TRBV7-9
CDR3 protein: CASSSLRGRQETQYF

clone size: once
V gene: TRBV4-3
CDR3 protein: CASSLDWDRQQETQYF

clone size: NA
V gene: TRBV7-3
CDR3 protein: CASSLLDGELFF

clone size: NA
V gene: TRBV6-5
CDR3 protein: CASSEDSTNEKLFF

clone size: NA
V gene: TRBV6-5
CDR3 protein: CASSYAGEDGYTF

clone size: NA
V gene: TRBV4-1
CDR3 protein: CASTLAIGVSYEQYF

clone size: few
V gene: TRBV5-1
CDR3 protein: CASSYDRGEQFF

clone size: NA
V gene: TRBV9
CDR3 protein: CASASSRTGGRGLGYTF

clone size: few
V gene: TRBV7-8
CDR3 protein: CASSLTRGWTAYGYTF

clone size: NA
V gene: TRBV2
CDR3 protein: CASSEALGGKSTDTQYF

clone size: NA
V gene: TRBV25-1
CDR3 protein: CASSDRGPMNTEAFF

clone size: NA
V gene: TRBV5-6
CDR3 protein: CASKWAGEVTYEQYF

clone size: NA
V gene: TRBV28
CDR3 protein: CASRSTSPSSYNEQFF

clone size: NA
V gene: TRBV5-6
CDR3 protein: CASSLWQGVDGYTF

clone size: NA
V gene: TRBV27
CDR3 protein: CASSIGLAGFGYNEQFF

clone size: NA
V gene: TRBV4-1
CDR3 protein: CASSQEGTGGPEQYF

clone size: NA
V gene: TRBV27
CDR3 protein: CASSWTVSYEQYF

clone size: NA
V gene: TRBV28
CDR3 protein: CASSPRLTGLGNEQFF

clone size: NA
V gene: TRBV4-1
CDR3 protein: CASSQWDGAYYGYTF

clone size: NA
V gene: TRBV7-8
CDR3 protein: CASSGGRSEQYF

clone size: NA
V gene: TRBV6-4
CDR3 protein: CASSDVAGAYEQYF

clone size: NA
V gene: TRBV28
CDR3 protein: CASSPEIRNEQFF

clone size: NA
V gene: TRBV9
CDR3 protein: CASSPYGGGGNEQFF

clone size: NA
V gene: TRBV4-1
CDR3 protein: CASSPLPGDEQYF

clone size: NA
V gene: TRBV27
CDR3 protein: CASSPYRRGYEQYF